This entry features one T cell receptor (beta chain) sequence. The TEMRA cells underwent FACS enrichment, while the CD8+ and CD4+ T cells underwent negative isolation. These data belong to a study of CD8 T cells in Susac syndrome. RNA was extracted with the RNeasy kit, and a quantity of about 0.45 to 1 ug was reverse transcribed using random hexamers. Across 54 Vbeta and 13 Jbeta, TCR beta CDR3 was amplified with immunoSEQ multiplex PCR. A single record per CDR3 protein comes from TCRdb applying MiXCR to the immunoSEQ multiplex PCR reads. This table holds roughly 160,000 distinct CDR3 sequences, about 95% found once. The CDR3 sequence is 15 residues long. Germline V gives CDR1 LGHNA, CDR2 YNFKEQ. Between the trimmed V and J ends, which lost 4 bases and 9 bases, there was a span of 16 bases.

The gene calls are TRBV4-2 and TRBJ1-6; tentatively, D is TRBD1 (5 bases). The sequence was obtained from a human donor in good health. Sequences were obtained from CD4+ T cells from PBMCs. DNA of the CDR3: TGTGCCAGCAGCCTAGTCAGGGTAGAGGGTTCACCCCTCCACTTT. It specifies CASSLVRVEGSPLHF.